This T cell receptor (beta chain) comes out of a study of PD-1 blockade in classical Hodgkin lymphoma. Study conclusions and caveats: Reported baseline diversity: healthy donors highest, relapsed/refractory patients lowest. TCR diversity rose significantly by C4D1 in CD4+ but not CD8+ cells. Exclusion was the outcome for patients who began nivolumab under 1 year after ASCT.

With respect to this clone: What it recognizes is unknown.

Using immunoSEQ multiplex PCR, the repertoire was profiled, and TCRdb retains in-frame clones only, with some absent. The sample has about 47,000 clones, 70% to 80% seen once. Time point meaning: cycle 4 day 1 (C4D1), after more than 5 weeks of nivolumab. Following autologous stem cell transplantation, relapse occurred in every patient, and exposure to brentuximab vedotin varied. The germline CDR1 and CDR2 sequences are KGHSH and LQKENI. Trimming removed 3 bases from V and 0 bases from J, with 12 bases in between. The CDR3 is made up of 16 amino acids. The TCR sequence derives from a human donor with classical Hodgkin lymphoma. This sequence joins TRBV18 and TRBJ1-3; the D gene is possibly TRBD1 (6 bases). This sample comprised peripheral blood mononuclear cells (PBMCs), obtained before the fourth cycle of nivolumab. The CDR3 DNA reads as TGTGCCAGCTCACCCCGACAGGTTCCCTCTGGAAACACCATATATTTT. It specifies CASSPRQVPSGNTIYF.